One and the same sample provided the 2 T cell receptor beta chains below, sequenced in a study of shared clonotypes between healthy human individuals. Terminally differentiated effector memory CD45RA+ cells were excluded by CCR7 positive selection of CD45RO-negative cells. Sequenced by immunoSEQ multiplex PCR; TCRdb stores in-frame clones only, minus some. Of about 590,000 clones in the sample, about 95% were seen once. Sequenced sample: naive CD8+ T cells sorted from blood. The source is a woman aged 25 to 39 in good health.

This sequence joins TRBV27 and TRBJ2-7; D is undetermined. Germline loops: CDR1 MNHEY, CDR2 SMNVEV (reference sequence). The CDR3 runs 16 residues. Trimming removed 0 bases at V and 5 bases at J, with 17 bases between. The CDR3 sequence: CASSLSPNAPLDEQYF. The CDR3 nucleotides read TGTGCCAGCAGTTTATCCCCTAACGCCCCACTTGACGAGCAGTACTTC.

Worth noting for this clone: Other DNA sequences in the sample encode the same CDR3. DNA of the CDR3: TGTGCCAGCAGTGAGGGTCACTTGAACACTGAAGCTTTCTTT. This gives the protein CASSEGHLNTEAFF. The V gene is TRBV2, the J gene TRBJ1-1, with D uncertain. Trimming left V 3 bases short and J 0 bases short, with 8 bases between. Germline assignment: CDR1 SNHLY and CDR2 FYNNEI. CDR3 length: 14 residues. Full variable domain (missing parts from reference TRBV2 and TRBJ1-1): EPEVTQTPSHQVTQMGQEVILRCVPISNHLYFYWYRQILGQKVEFLVSFYNNEISEKSEIFDDQFSVERPDGSNFTLKIRSTKLEDSAMYFCASSEGHLNTEAFFGQGTRLTVV.